These T cell receptor beta chains were read from a single sample in a study of cytomegalovirus exposure and HLA in healthy donors. Generated by immunoSEQ multiplex PCR, the TCRdb table keeps only in-frame clones and is missing some. The sample lists fewer than 300,000 clones, 88% occurring once. Sequenced: PBMCs. The receptors stem from a woman younger than 30 in good health and CMV-seronegative. The CDR3 runs from the conserved cysteine through the conserved F or W. D genes are given only for firm matches. Clone size is not always given. Where it is, it says once, few, many or a class for expanded clones.

V: TRBV19
J: TRBJ2-3
D: TRBD2
size: .
length: 16
CDR3: CASSRKTSDKTDTQYF
DNA: TGTGCCAGTAGTCGGAAGACTAGCGATAAAACAGATACGCAGTATTTT

V: TRBV25-1
J: TRBJ1-2
D: .
size: .
length: 16
CDR3: CASSEFPQGEGYGYTF
DNA: TGTGCCAGCAGTGAATTTCCACAGGGAGAAGGCTATGGCTACACCTTC

V: TRBV5-1
J: TRBJ2-7
D: .
size: .
length: 13
CDR3: CASSLESSYEQYF
DNA: TGCGCCAGCAGCTTGGAGAGCTCCTACGAGCAGTACTTC

V: TRBV7-9
J: TRBJ2-3
D: TRBD1
size: .
length: 15
CDR3: CASRYRDRVTDTQYF
DNA: TGTGCCAGCAGGTACCGGGACAGGGTGACAGATACGCAGTATTTT

V: TRBV27
J: TRBJ1-4
D: TRBD1
size: .
length: 16
CDR3: CASSLKSGQGGEKLFF
DNA: TGTGCCAGCAGTTTAAAGTCGGGACAGGGCGGCGAAAAACTGTTTTTT

V: TRBV13
J: TRBJ2-3
D: TRBD2
size: .
length: 15
CDR3: CASSQVLAGTDTQYF
DNA: TGTGCCAGCAGTCAGGTACTAGCGGGCACAGATACGCAGTATTTT

V: TRBV27
J: TRBJ2-1
D: .
size: .
length: 14
CDR3: CASGIGGSYNEQFF
DNA: TGTGCCAGCGGCATCGGGGGCTCCTACAATGAGCAGTTCTTC

V: TRBV2
J: TRBJ2-7
D: .
size: .
length: 14
CDR3: CASSIAREPGRQYF
DNA: TGTGCCAGCAGTATCGCCCGGGAACCAGGAAGACAGTACTTC

V: TRBV25-1
J: TRBJ1-1
D: .
size: .
length: 14
CDR3: CASSEGSGNTEAFF
DNA: TGTGCCAGCAGTGAAGGGTCGGGGAACACTGAAGCTTTCTTT

V: TRBV7-9
J: TRBJ1-2
D: TRBD1
size: .
length: 14
CDR3: CASRPGTGIDGYTF
DNA: TGTGCCAGCAGACCCGGGACAGGGATCGATGGCTACACCTTC

V: TRBV29-1
J: TRBJ2-2
D: .
size: .
length: 11
CDR3: CSVEGATRVFF
DNA: TGCAGCGTTGAAGGTGCAACACGGGTGTTTTTT

V: TRBV6-1
J: TRBJ2-7
D: TRBD1
size: .
length: 15
CDR3: CASRPDRGLPYEQYF
DNA: TGTGCCAGCAGACCGGACAGGGGCCTTCCCTACGAGCAGTACTTC

V: TRBV28
J: TRBJ2-7
D: .
size: once
length: 14
CDR3: CASSLLGRRDEQYF
DNA: TGTGCCAGCAGTTTATTAGGCAGGAGGGACGAGCAGTACTTC

V: TRBV5-1
J: TRBJ2-5
D: TRBD2
size: .
length: 17
CDR3: CASSLVRTSGSQETQYF
DNA: TGCGCCAGCAGCTTGGTACGGACTAGCGGATCCCAAGAGACCCAGTACTTC

V: TRBV7-2
J: TRBJ2-3
D: .
size: .
length: 12
CDR3: CASSLYTDTQYF
DNA: TGTGCCAGCAGCTTGTACACAGATACGCAGTATTTT

V: TRBV5-1
J: TRBJ1-1
D: .
size: .
length: 11
CDR3: CASSLGLEAFF
DNA: TGCGCCAGCAGCCTGGGGCTTGAAGCTTTCTTT

V: TRBV4-3
J: TRBJ2-2
D: .
size: .
length: 13
CDR3: CASSLTGTGELFF
DNA: TGCGCCAGCAGCCTCACAGGGACCGGGGAGCTGTTTTTT

V: TRBV28
J: TRBJ1-6
D: TRBD1
size: .
length: 16
CDR3: CASSTDRSSYNSPLHF
DNA: TGTGCCAGCAGTACGGACAGGAGCTCCTATAATTCACCCCTCCACTTT

V: TRBV27
J: TRBJ2-7
D: .
size: .
length: 13
CDR3: CASSSTASYEQYF
DNA: TGTGCCAGCAGTTCCACTGCCTCCTACGAGCAGTACTTC

V: TRBV6-5
J: TRBJ1-4
D: .
size: .
length: 13
CDR3: CASARGGNEKLFF
DNA: TGTGCCAGCGCACGGGGAGGTAATGAAAAACTGTTTTTT

V: TRBV14
J: TRBJ2-2
D: .
size: .
length: 18
CDR3: CASSRDPPGAPNTGELFF
DNA: TGTGCCAGCAGTCGGGACCCTCCGGGAGCACCGAACACCGGGGAGCTGTTTTTT

V: TRBV6-1
J: TRBJ1-2
D: .
size: .
length: 15
CDR3: CASSEAYGTLGVYTF
DNA: TGTGCCAGCAGTGAAGCGTATGGTACCCTAGGGGTCTACACCTTC

V: TRBV25-1
J: TRBJ2-1
D: TRBD1
size: .
length: 15
CDR3: CASITGTGFHNEQFF
DNA: TGTGCCAGCATAACCGGGACAGGTTTTCACAATGAGCAGTTCTTC

V: TRBV27
J: TRBJ2-3
D: .
size: .
length: 17
CDR3: CASSLERASSNTDTQYF
DNA: TGTGCCAGCAGTTTAGAGAGGGCATCCTCTAACACAGATACGCAGTATTTT